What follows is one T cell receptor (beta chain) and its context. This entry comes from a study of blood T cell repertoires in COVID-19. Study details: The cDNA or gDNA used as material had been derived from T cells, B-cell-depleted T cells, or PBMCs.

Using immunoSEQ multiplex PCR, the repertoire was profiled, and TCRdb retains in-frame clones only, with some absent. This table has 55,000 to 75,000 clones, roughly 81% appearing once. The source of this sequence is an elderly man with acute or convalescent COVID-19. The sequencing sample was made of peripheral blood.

The CDR3 region is CASSLDGSGSNQPQHF. CDR3 in DNA: TGTGCCAGCAGCTTAGATGGGTCAGGGTCCAATCAGCCCCAGCATTTT. The gene calls are TRBV11-2 and TRBJ1-5, with TRBD1 as a possible D gene (5 bases). This CDR3 is built from 16 residues. The germline V gene has CDR1 SGHAT and CDR2 FQNNGV. Trimming took 0 bases from V and 3 from J, leaving 12 bases between them.